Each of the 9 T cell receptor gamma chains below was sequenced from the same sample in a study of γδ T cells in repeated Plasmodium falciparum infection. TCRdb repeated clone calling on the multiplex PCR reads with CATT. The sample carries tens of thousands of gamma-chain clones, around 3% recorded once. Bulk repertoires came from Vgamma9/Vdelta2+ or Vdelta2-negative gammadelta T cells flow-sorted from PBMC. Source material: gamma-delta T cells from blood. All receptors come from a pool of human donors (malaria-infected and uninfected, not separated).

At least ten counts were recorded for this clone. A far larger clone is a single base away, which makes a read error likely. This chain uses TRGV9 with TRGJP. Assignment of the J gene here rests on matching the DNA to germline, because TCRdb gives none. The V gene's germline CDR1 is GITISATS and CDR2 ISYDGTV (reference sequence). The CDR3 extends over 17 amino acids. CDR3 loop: CALWEVLGELGKKIKVF. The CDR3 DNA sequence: TGTGCCTTGTGGGAGGTGCTGGGAGAGCTGGGCAAAAAAATCAAGGTATTT.

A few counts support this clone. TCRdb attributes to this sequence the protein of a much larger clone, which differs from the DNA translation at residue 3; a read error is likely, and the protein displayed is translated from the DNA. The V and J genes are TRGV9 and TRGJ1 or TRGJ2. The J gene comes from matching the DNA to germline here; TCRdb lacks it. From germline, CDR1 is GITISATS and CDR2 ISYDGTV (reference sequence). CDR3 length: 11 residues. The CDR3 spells CAMWLPCKKLF. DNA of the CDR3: TGTGCCATGTGGCTCCCGTGCAAGAAACTCTTT.

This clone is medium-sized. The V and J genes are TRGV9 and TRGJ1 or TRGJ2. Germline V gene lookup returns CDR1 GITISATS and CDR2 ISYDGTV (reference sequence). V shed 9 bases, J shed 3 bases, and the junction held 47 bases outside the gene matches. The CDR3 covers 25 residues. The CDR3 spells CALDSLRGLLPCNKFEHGAYYKKLF. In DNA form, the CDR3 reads TGTGCCTTGGATTCTTTGCGGGGCTTGTTACCTTGTAATAAGTTCGAACATGGTGCTTATTATAAGAAACTCTTT.

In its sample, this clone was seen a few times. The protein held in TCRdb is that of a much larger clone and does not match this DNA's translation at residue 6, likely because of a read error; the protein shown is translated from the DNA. The CDR3, as DNA: TGTGCCTTGTGGGAGGAGCTACGGCGAGAGTTGGGCAAAAAAATCAAGGTATTT. Its translation: CALWEELRRELGKKIKVF. The rearrangement uses TRGV9 and TRGJP. The J gene, left out of TCRdb, was set here by checking the DNA against germline. Trimming cost V 2 bases and J 6 bases; bases outside gene matches: 10. CDR1 is GITISATS, CDR2 ISYDGTV, per germline (reference sequence). CDR3 length: 18 amino acids.

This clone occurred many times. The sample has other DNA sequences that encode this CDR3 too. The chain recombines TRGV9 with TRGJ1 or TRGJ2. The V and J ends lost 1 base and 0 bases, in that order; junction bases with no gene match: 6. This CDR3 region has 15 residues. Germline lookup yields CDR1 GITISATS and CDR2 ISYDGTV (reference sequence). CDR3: CALWEVPENYYKKLF. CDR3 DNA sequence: TGTGCCTTGTGGGAGGTCCCAGAGAATTATTATAAGAAACTCTTT.

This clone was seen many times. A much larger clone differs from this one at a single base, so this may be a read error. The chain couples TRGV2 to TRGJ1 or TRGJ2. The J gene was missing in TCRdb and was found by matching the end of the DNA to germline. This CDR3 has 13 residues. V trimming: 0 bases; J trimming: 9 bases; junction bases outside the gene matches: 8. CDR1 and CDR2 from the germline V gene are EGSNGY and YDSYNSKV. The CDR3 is CATWDGPPCKKLF. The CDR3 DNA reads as TGTGCCACCTGGGACGGGCCGCCCTGTAAGAAACTCTTT.

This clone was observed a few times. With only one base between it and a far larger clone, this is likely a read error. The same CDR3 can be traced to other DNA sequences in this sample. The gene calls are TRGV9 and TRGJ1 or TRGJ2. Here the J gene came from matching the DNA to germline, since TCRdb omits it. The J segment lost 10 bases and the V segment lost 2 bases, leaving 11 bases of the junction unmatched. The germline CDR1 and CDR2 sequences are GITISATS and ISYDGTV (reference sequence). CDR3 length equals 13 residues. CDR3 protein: CALWEAPIMKKLF. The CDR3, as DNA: TGTGCCTTGTGGGAGGCTCCAATTATGAAGAAACTCTTT.

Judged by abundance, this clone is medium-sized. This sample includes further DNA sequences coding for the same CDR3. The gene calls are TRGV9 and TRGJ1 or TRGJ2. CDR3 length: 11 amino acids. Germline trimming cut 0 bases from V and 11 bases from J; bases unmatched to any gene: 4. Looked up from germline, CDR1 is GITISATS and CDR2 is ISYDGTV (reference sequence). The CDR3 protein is CALWEVHEKLF. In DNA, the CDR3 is TGTGCCTTGTGGGAGGTGCATGAGAAACTCTTT.

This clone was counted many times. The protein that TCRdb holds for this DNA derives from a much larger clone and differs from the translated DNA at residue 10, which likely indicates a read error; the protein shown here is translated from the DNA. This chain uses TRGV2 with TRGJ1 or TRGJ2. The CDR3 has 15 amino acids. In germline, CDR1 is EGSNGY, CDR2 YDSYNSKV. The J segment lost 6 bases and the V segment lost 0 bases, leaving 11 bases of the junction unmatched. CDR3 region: CATWDGPRHCYKKLF. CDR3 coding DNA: TGTGCCACCTGGGACGGGCCGCGCCATTGTTATAAGAAACTCTTT.